This TCR beta chain is from a study of blood T cell repertoires in COVID-19 (dated by TCRdb to about 2020). As for the study more broadly: The collaborator samples originated in the United States, Italy and Spain and spanned the acute and convalescent phases of COVID-19. The prospective study material was composed of cDNA or gDNA derived from T cells, B-cell-depleted T cells, or PBMCs. The dataset comprised deeply sampled blood TCRbeta repertoires from subjects exposed to, actively infected with, or recovered from COVID-19. The repertoires were released in a freely available public database meant as a resource for research on the immune response to SARS-CoV-2. Samples were obtained from the ongoing ImmuneRACE study (first 160 participants) and from 1,254 subjects provided by 6 global collaborators. A de-identified subject ID, COVID-19 status, age in years and sex were almost always included in the sample metadata. Where available, HLA class I and class II types were taken from metadata supplied by the sample provider and were not determined by assay-based typing.

As regards this clone: It lacks a known antigen. No much larger clone is present one base from it, and per-base qualities are unavailable.

The immunoSEQ Assay, a bias-controlled multiplex PCR, was used to amplify TCRbeta CDR3 regions from genomic DNA. As for the original processing: The number of nucleated cells in each sample was estimated from the amplification of reference gene primers within the assay. To quantify the absolute abundance of each unique TCRbeta CDR3 rearrangement, sequence reads were collapsed and filtered. Productive Simpson clonality was computed per sample as the square root of Simpson's diversity index over productive rearrangements. TCRdb retrieved this table from immuneACCESS and kept in-frame rearrangements only. Not all clones are present; in checked studies, unresolved V genes account for under half, and no reason is known for the remainder. D and trimming come from the DNA, and the V and J calls and clone size come from that table. This sample lists under 80,000 clones; 82% were detected once. Jointly, the top ten make up around 10% of the sample.

Collaborating institutions collected whole blood in K2EDTA tubes following their own protocols. Collaborator samples were shipped for TCRbeta analysis as frozen whole blood, isolated PBMCs, or DNA extracted from either sample type. Overall study outcomes, separate from this receptor: The amount of clinical and demographic metadata varied by source and participant and was provided uncurated.

The receptor's source is a man over 45 with acute or convalescent COVID-19. Input material: peripheral blood.

The DNA sequence follows: TGTGCCAGCAGTCCACTAGCGGGAGCCGGGGAGCTGTTTTTT. It is translated as CASSPLAGAGELFF. Rearrangement joined TRBV5-4 to TRBJ2-2, with TRBD2 identical over 11 junction bases. The germline V and J ends show losses of 5 bases and 6 bases respectively, and no gene match explains 3 bases of the junction. There are 14 amino acids in the CDR3, from cysteine to phenylalanine inclusive. The kept DNA is CDR3 alone, 42 bases in frame from the first base. CDR1 and CDR2, looked up from the germline V gene (reference sequence), are SGHNT and YYREEE.